The 15 T cell receptor beta chains given below trace back to one sample, sequenced in a study of CD8 T cells in ankylosing spondylitis. Notes on the study in general: Characteristic of ankylosing spondylitis blood, it appeared, was a TCR beta motif comprising eight highly homologous variants.

Antigens for these TCRs are unknown. TCRdb re-analysed the 5' RACE reads in MiXCR, keeping a single row per CDR3 protein. The table records about 500,000 distinct CDR3 sequences, approximately 5% of them present only once. Sequenced input: blood, either unsorted or a sorted T cell fraction (not recorded which). All receptors derive from a male donor with ankylosing spondylitis.

The sample holds many counts of this clonotype. This chain links TRBV20-1 with TRBJ1-2; D gene uncertain. V lost 4 bases to trimming and J lost 4 bases, with 10 bases between them. Per germline, CDR1 DFQATT and CDR2 SNEGSKA (reference sequence). This CDR3 comprises 12 residues. The CDR3 region has the DNA TGCAGTGCTACCCCAGCATTCTATGGCTACACCTTC. Encoded protein: CSATPAFYGYTF.

This clonotype has at least ten counts. This chain joins TRBV9 and TRBJ2-5; 8 bases agree with TRBD2. Germline assignment: CDR1 SGDLS and CDR2 YYNGEE. Trimming removed 3 bases from V and 0 bases from J; junction bases left unmatched: 10. The CDR3 runs to 17 residues. CDR3 sequence reads: CASSAGFSGAYQETQYF. Here the CDR3 DNA reads TGTGCCAGCAGCGCGGGATTTAGCGGGGCGTACCAAGAGACCCAGTACTTC.

This clonotype was recorded many times. The chain is built from TRBV10-3 and TRBJ2-5; D is perhaps TRBD1 (5 bases). Trimming pared 1 base from V and 5 bases from J, leaving 14 bases between. CDR3 size: 15 residues. Germline values: CDR1 ENHRY, CDR2 SYGVKD. This chain's CDR3 is CAISEWTQPGETQYF. The CDR3 DNA is TGTGCCATCAGTGAGTGGACCCAACCAGGGGAGACCCAGTACTTC.

This clonotype was recorded many times. The chain carries TRBV7-9 and TRBJ1-4; 8 nucleotides agree with TRBD1. The CDR3 has 15 residues. V shed 8 bases, J shed 10 bases, and the junction held 15 bases outside the gene matches. CDR1 and CDR2 (germline): SEHNR, FQNEAQ (reference sequence). This CDR3 is CASGLHGQGGGKLFF. The CDR3 DNA follows: TGTGCCAGCGGTTTACACGGACAGGGCGGGGGAAAACTGTTTTTT.

At least ten counts were recorded for this clonotype. This chain uses TRBV7-9 with TRBJ2-4, with 8 bases that match TRBD1. The germline gives CDR1 SEHNR, CDR2 FQNEAQ (reference sequence). This CDR3 spans 14 amino acids. Germline trimming cut 3 bases from V and 6 bases from J; bases unmatched to any gene: 4. CDR3 sequence: CASSLDRAGNIQYF. CDR3 bases: TGTGCCAGCAGCTTGGACAGGGCAGGAAACATTCAGTACTTC. The complete variable domain, with remaining parts taken from reference TRBV7-9 and TRBJ2-4, reads DTGVSQNPRHKITKRGQNVTFRCDPISEHNRLYWYRQTLGQGPEFLTYFQNEAQLEKSRLLSDRFSAERPKGSFSTLEIQRTEQGDSAMYLCASSLDRAGNIQYFGAGTRLSVL.

The table lists this clonotype with many counts. The chain combines TRBV10-3 with TRBJ2-1; 7 bases fit TRBD2. With 3 bases clipped from V and 3 bases from J, the junction kept 2 bases outside the gene matches. This CDR3 spans 14 amino acids. Germline lookup yields CDR1 ENHRY and CDR2 SYGVKD. The CDR3 loop reads CAISDSSGYNEQFF. Written as DNA, the CDR3 is TGTGCCATCAGTGACTCTAGCGGCTACAATGAGCAGTTCTTC.

Many counts were recorded for this clonotype. The chain employs TRBV5-1 and TRBJ1-1; the match to TRBD1 covers 9 bases. This CDR3 spans 15 amino acids. Germline V gene data show CDR1 as SGHRS and CDR2 as YFSETQ. V was pared by 5 bases and J by 4 bases, with 9 bases of the junction left unmatched. In DNA form, the CDR3 reads TGCGCCAGCAGTTCGGGACAGGGATGGGGCACTGAAGCTTTCTTT. Its translation: CASSSGQGWGTEAFF.

This clonotype has more than one count but fewer than ten. The J gene is TRBJ2-1, the V gene TRBV2, with 7 bases identical to TRBD1. The ends lost 5 bases at V and 14 bases at J; junction bases unmatched: 12. The length of the CDR3 is 13 residues. From germline, CDR1 is SNHLY and CDR2 FYNNEI. The CDR3 sequence: CASSNIGGEVEFF. The CDR3, as DNA: TGTGCCAGCAGTAATATAGGGGGCGAGGTAGAGTTCTTC.

This clonotype was found many times. V is TRBV11-1 and J is TRBJ2-1; D perhaps matches TRBD2 (6 bases). Trimming left V 1 base short and J 7 bases short, with 14 bases between. The germline V gene has CDR1 SGHAT and CDR2 FQDESV (reference sequence). This CDR3 has 15 amino acids. The CDR3 nucleotides read TGTGCCAGCAGCTTAGAACCTGGGGACTTAAATGAGCAGTTCTTC. As protein: CASSLEPGDLNEQFF.

This clonotype came up many times. The rearrangement uses TRBV4-3 and TRBJ2-1, with TRBD2 as a possible D gene (5 bases). V lost 3 bases and J 4 bases, leaving 16 bases between the germline ends. Germline assignment: CDR1 LGHNA and CDR2 YSLEER. The CDR3 has 16 residues. DNA for the CDR3: TGCGCCAGCAGCCAGATGGTGAGCGGACTTTACAATGAGCAGTTCTTC. As protein: CASSQMVSGLYNEQFF.

This clonotype has a count of ten or more. J is TRBJ2-7 and V is TRBV20-1; 7 positions match TRBD1. This CDR3 comprises 12 residues. Looked up from germline, CDR1 is DFQATT and CDR2 is SNEGSKA (reference sequence). The V segment lost 5 bases and the J segment 5 bases; nucleotides outside the gene matches: 6. In DNA, the CDR3 is TGCAGTGCTCGACAGGGATGGGACGAGCAGTACTTC. Its protein is CSARQGWDEQYF.

This clonotype was recorded many times. V usage is TRBV5-1 and J usage is TRBJ2-7; 7 nucleotides line up with TRBD2. Germline V gene lookup returns CDR1 SGHRS and CDR2 YFSETQ. The CDR3 runs 15 residues. V lost 2 bases, J lost 6 bases, and 11 bases stayed unmatched. As DNA, the CDR3 is TGCGCCAGCAGCTTATCCGTGGGGAGGGAAGGCGAGCAGTACTTC. The encoded protein is CASSLSVGREGEQYF. Variable domain in full (rest from reference TRBV5-1 and TRBJ2-7): KAGVTQTPRYLIKTRGQQVTLSCSPISGHRSVSWYQQTPGQGLQFLFEYFSETQRNKGNFPGRFSGRQFSNSRSEMNVSTLELGDSALYLCASSLSVGREGEQYFGPGTRLTVT.

At least ten counts were recorded for this clonotype. The rearrangement links TRBV7-6 to TRBJ2-7; a weak D match, TRBD2 (5 bases). V was trimmed by 0 bases and J by 5 bases, leaving 11 bases between them. In germline, CDR1 is SGHVS, CDR2 FNYEAQ. The CDR3 has 14 amino acids. DNA for the CDR3: TGTGCCAGCAGCTTAGCCGGACGGGGTAACGAGCAGTACTTC. Amino acid sequence: CASSLAGRGNEQYF.

This clonotype was observed many times. The rearrangement joins TRBV29-1 to TRBJ2-5; D is ambiguous. This CDR3 is 13 amino acids long. CDR1 and CDR2 (germline): SQVTM, ANQGSEA. V gave up 4 bases and J gave up 2 bases, with 11 bases separating them. CDR3 nucleotide sequence: TGCAGCGTTGCTTCTAGGTGGCAAGAGACCCAGTACTTC. It translates to CSVASRWQETQYF.

This clonotype was detected a few times. The rearrangement joins TRBV20-1 to TRBJ2-7; TRBD2 matches 7 bases. This CDR3 is built from 13 residues. Trimming removed 4 bases from V and 3 bases from J; junction bases left unmatched: 6. CDR1 is DFQATT and CDR2 is SNEGSKA in the germline V gene (reference sequence). The CDR3 reads CSATSGSGYEQYF. The CDR3 bases are TGCAGTGCTACTAGCGGCTCCGGCTACGAGCAGTACTTC.